The present TCR beta chain was sequenced within a study of blood T cells in healthy people across ages. CDR1 KGHDR and CDR2 SFDVKD come from the germline V gene. The CDR3 covers 15 residues. V lost 3 bases, J lost 4 bases, and 14 bases lay in between. A second PCR of about 6 to 11 cycles used a sample-barcoded 5' primer and a J-beta primer mix. TCRdb processed the 5' RACE reads anew with MiXCR; each CDR3 protein has one entry. The sample lists 1.5 million to 2 million distinct CDR3 sequences; 25% to 30% were seen once. The sequence was collected from a woman aged 25 to 39 in good health. The sequencing sample was made of blood. The chain combines TRBV24-1 with TRBJ1-2; D gene unclear. The CDR3 here is CATSDTSGRTYGYTF. In nucleotides, the CDR3 is TGTGCCACCAGTGATACCAGTGGAAGAACCTATGGCTACACCTTC.